The 2 T cell receptor beta chains in this list originate from one sample, sequenced in a study of T cell responses to AZD1222 COVID-19 vaccine listed by TCRdb under 2021. The sample's time point label is to be understood as: baseline before first vaccination. The library was produced with the immunoSEQ multiplex PCR assay. Here the immuneACCESS table is served through TCRdb, limited to in-frame sequences with V and J called. Missing clones are a known gap in these copies; in checked studies unresolved V genes cover under half, and the rest lacks a known reason. The sample records about 130,000 clones, around 94% of which are singletons. Around 7% of the sample belongs to the ten largest clones. Material: peripheral blood, obtained on day 0 of AZD1222 vaccination. The receptor source for this set is an adult in good health.

The J gene is TRBJ2-3, the V gene TRBV11-2; 10 bases are a match to TRBD2. J was trimmed by 5 bases and V by 7 bases; bases with no gene match: 6. The V gene's germline CDR1 is SGHAT and CDR2 FQNNGV. This CDR3 has 14 amino acids. The CDR3 region is CASTTSGTGDTQYF. The DNA for the CDR3 is TGTGCCAGCACAACTAGCGGGACGGGAGATACGCAGTATTTT. The full variable domain, completed using reference TRBV11-2 and TRBJ2-3, is EAGVAQSPRYKIIEKRQSVAFWCNPISGHATLYWYQQILGQGPKLLIQFQNNGVVDDSQLPKDRFSAERLKGVDSTLKIQPAKLEDSAVYLCASTTSGTGDTQYFGPGTRLTVL.

The chain is built from TRBV30 and TRBJ1-2, with D maybe TRBD1 (5 bases). The CDR3 has 13 amino acids. The V end lost 0 bases, the J end lost 5 bases, and 10 bases lay between the germline ends. Germline CDR1 is GTSNPN and CDR2 is SVGIG (reference sequence). CDR3 bases: TGTGCCTGGAGTGTAGGGGTAGGATATGGCTACACCTTC. This translates into CAWSVGVGYGYTF.